This T cell receptor (beta chain) was captured by sequencing in a study of cytomegalovirus exposure and HLA in healthy donors. PCR employed 60 Vbeta and 13 Jbeta primers. Assay used: immunoSEQ multiplex PCR; TCRdb lists only in-frame clones, some missing. The sample has about 84,000 clones. The V and J ends lost 5 bases and 4 bases, in that order; junction bases with no gene match: 4. Germline V gene lookup returns CDR1 SGHNT and CDR2 YENEEA. This CDR3 has 13 amino acids. The gene calls are TRBV11-3 and TRBJ2-5; 7 bases map to TRBD1. Sequences were obtained from PBMCs. The source of this sequence is a man aged 50 or older in good health and CMV-seronegative. DNA for the CDR3: TGTGCCAGCAGCCCAGACAGGGCAGAGACCCAGTACTTC. Its protein product is CASSPDRAETQYF.